This entry lists 5 T cell receptor beta chains sequenced from one sample in a study of blood T cell repertoires in COVID-19. Clones were sequenced by immunoSEQ multiplex PCR, and TCRdb holds only the in-frame ones, with some missing. The table shows about 190,000 clones, with approximately 85% occurring only once. The sample was PBMCs or T cells enriched from blood (not recorded which). The source is a woman in her twenties or thirties who had recovered from COVID-19.

This clone came up once. Here the CDR3 reads CASTSGGWVETQYF. CDR3 DNA: TGTGCCAGCACATCAGGGGGCTGGGTAGAGACCCAGTACTTC. V and J are TRBV6-5 and TRBJ2-5; 8 nucleotides match TRBD1. Germline V lookup: CDR1 MNHEY, CDR2 SVGAGI. The junction had 8 bases not matched to a gene; V was cut back by 7 bases and J by 4 bases. This CDR3 has 14 residues.

V gene TRBV13 combines with J gene TRBJ2-7; D not certain. Germline CDR1 PRHDT, CDR2 FYEKMQ (reference sequence). This CDR3 is 15 amino acids long. V gave up 2 bases and J gave up 0 bases, with 11 bases separating them. As DNA, the CDR3 is TGTGCCAGCAGCTTATTGCGTGATTTCTCCTACGAGCAGTACTTC. It codes for CASSLLRDFSYEQYF.

The chain is built from TRBV28 and TRBJ2-7, with 7 bases matching TRBD2. J gave up 5 bases and V 7 bases, and 8 bases lay outside the gene matches. The CDR3 is 13 amino acids. Germline V gives CDR1 MDHEN, CDR2 SYDVKM. This chain's CDR3 is CASTGRERDEQYF. CDR3 nucleotide sequence: TGTGCCAGCACGGGGCGGGAGAGGGACGAGCAGTACTTC.

The V and J genes are TRBV6-5 and TRBJ1-4, with 7 bases lining up with TRBD1. From germline, CDR1 is MNHEY and CDR2 SVGAGI. V gave up 6 bases and J gave up 5 bases; unmatched junction bases: 6. This CDR3 has 14 amino acids. CDR3 sequence (DNA): TGTGCCAGCAGACTAGGGGGCGGGAATGAAAAACTGTTTTTT. It specifies CASRLGGGNEKLFF.

The V and J genes are TRBV2 and TRBJ2-1, with 9 bases identical to TRBD2. This CDR3 has 14 amino acids. Germline loops: CDR1 SNHLY, CDR2 FYNNEI. J was trimmed by 5 bases and V by 3 bases; bases with no gene match: 2. The DNA of the CDR3 is TGTGCCAGCAGTGAGGAGCGGGGGGACAATGAGCAGTTCTTC. Amino acids: CASSEERGDNEQFF.